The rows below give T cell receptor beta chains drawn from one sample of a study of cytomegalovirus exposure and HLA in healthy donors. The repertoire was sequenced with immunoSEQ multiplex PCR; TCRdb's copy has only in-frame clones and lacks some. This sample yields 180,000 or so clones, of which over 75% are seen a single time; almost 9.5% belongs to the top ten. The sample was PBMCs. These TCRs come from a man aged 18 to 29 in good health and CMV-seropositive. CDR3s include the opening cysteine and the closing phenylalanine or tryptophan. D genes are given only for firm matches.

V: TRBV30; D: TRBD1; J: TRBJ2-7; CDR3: CAWSVRQGAAEQYF
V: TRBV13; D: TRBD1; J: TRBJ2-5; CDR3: CASSLKGARETQYF
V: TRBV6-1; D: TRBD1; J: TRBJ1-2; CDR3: CAIRQGAPSGYTF
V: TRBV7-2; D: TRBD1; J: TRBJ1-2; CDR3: CASSLAQGAMGYTF
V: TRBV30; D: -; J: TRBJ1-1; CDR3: CAWRASPNTEAFF
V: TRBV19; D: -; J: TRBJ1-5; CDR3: CASSIVYSSNQPQHF
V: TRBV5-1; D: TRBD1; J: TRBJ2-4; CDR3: CASSLQGAQNIQYF
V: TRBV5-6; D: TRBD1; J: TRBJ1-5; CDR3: CASSQGWTGLGQPQHF
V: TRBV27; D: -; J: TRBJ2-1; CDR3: CASSLSRGFEQFF
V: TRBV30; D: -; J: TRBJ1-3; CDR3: CAWSVQVFSGNTIYF
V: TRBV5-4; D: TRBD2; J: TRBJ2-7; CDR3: CASSRGLAGYEQYF
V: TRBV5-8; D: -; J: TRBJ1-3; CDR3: CASLSNGNTIYF
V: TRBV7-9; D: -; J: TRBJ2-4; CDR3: CASSLAIERVDIQYF
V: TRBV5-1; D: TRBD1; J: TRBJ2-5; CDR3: CASTPTGGAEETQYF
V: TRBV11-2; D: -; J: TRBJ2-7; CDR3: CASSLDSSYEQYF
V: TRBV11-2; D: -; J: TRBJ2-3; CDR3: CASSRGGRVDTQYF
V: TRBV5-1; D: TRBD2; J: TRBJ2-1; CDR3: CASSPESGYGGGAPFGEQFF
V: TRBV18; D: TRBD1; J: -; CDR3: CASSPDPRDRGSYEQYF
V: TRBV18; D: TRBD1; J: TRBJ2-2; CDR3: CASSPLGQGNTGELFF
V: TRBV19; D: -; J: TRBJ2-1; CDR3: CASSPRLGEQFF
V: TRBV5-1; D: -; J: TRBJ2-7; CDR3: CASSLANSIPGEQYF
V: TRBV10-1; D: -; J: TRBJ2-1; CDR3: CASRPTRNEQFF
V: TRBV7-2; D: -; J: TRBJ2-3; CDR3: CASSLGAGRRYF
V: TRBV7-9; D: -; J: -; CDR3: CASSLATGLAYEQYF
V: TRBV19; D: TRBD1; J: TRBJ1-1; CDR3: CASSIEAGQGLNTEAFF
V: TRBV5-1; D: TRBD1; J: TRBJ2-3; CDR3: CASSLVGDRGADTQYF
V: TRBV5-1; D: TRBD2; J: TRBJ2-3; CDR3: CASRSRASGGAKLATQYF
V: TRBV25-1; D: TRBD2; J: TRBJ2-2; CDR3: CASRPSSGGNTGELFF